This T cell receptor (beta chain) was captured in a study of T cells in narcolepsy. Notes on this clone: As yet, its antigen is unknown.

Whole-study findings and limits: Autoreactive clonotypes reportedly recurred in blood of same and different patients, not controls.

Clones were sequenced by immunoSEQ multiplex PCR, and TCRdb holds only the in-frame ones, with some missing. The repertoire holds some 30,000 clones, with 86% as singletons. Material for sequencing was CD45RA- memory CD4+ T cells from PBMCs. The TCR comes from a human donor with narcolepsy.

CDR3 sequence (DNA): TGTGCCAGCAGGGGCACCGGGGAGCTGTTTTTT. This sequence encodes CASRGTGELFF. The V gene is TRBV2, the J gene TRBJ2-2; D remains ambiguous. V was clipped by 6 bases and J by 4 bases, with 3 bases between them. The CDR3 totals 11 residues. Germline loops: CDR1 SNHLY, CDR2 FYNNEI.